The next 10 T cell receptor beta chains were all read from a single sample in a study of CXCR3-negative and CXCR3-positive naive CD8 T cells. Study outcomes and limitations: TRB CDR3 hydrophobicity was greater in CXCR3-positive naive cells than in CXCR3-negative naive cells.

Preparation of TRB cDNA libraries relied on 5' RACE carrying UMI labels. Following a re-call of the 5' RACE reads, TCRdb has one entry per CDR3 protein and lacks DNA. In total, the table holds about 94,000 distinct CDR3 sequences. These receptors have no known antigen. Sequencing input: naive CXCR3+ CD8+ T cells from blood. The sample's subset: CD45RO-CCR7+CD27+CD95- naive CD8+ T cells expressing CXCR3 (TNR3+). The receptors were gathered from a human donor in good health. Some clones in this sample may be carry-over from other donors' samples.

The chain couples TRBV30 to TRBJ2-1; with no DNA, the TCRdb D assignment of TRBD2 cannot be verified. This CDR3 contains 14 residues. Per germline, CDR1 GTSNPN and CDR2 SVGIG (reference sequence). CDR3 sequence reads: CAWSFGGGTNEQFF.

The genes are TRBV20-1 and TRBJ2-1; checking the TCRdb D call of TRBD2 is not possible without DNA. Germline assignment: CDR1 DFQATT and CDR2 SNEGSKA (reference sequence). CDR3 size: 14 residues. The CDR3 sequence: CSARGEREHNEQFF.

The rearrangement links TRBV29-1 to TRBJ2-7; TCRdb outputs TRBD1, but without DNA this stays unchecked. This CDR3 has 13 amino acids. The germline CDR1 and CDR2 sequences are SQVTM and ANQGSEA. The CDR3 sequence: CSVLGTTSYEQYF.

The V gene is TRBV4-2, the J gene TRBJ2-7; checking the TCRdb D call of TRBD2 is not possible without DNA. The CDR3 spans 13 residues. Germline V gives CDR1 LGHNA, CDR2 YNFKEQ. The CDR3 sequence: CASSQVGRDEQYF.

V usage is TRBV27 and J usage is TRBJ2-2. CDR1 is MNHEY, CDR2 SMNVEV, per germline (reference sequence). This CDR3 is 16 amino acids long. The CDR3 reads CASSSAEPKIAGELFF.

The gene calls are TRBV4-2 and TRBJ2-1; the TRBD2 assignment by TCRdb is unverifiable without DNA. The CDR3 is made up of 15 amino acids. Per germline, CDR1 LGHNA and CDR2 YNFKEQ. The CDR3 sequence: CASSQETGTSDEQFF.

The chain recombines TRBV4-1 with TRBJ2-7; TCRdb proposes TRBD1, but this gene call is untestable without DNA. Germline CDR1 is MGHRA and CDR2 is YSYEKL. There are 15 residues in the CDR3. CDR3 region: CASSQVSSPRDEQYF.

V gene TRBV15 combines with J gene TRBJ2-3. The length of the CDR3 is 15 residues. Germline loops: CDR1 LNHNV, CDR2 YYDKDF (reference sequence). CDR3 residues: CATSRASEATDTQYF.

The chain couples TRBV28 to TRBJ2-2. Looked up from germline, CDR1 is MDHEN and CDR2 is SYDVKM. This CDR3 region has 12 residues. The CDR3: CASSYRTGELFF.

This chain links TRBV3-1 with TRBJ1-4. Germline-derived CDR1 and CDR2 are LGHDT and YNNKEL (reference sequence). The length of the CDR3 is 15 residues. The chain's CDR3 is CASSQERRGREKLFF.